This T cell receptor beta chain was found in a study of cytomegalovirus exposure and HLA in healthy donors. Concerning this clone itself: Antigen: not known.

Primers for the PCR totalled 60 Vbeta and 13 Jbeta. TCRdb keeps only in-frame clones here, not all; method: immunoSEQ multiplex PCR. Counted here are approximately 110,000 clones, around 77% occurring once; the ten biggest clones make up roughly 12%. Broader study findings: A later analysis found common viral pathogens apparently linked to several of the most significant clusters. Sequencing likely produced, as an artifact, a cluster of highly shared sequence variants.

Per germline, CDR1 SGHTA and CDR2 FQGNSA. The CDR3 has 16 residues. The V and J ends lost 7 bases and 3 bases, in that order; junction bases with no gene match: 9. This chain joins TRBV7-2 and TRBJ2-1; 10 positions match TRBD2. The clonotype was recovered from a woman in her thirties or forties in good health and CMV-seropositive. The sample taken for sequencing was PBMCs. The CDR3 DNA follows: TGTGCCAGCACCACCATGAGGACTAGCGGCTACAATGAGCAGTTCTTC. Its protein product is CASTTMRTSGYNEQFF. The variable domain in full, with the rest retrieved from reference TRBV7-2 and TRBJ2-1, is GAGVSQSPSNKVTEKGKDVELRCDPISGHTALYWYRQSLGQGLEFLIYFQGNSAPDKSGLPSDRFSAERTGGSVSTLTIQRTQQEDSAVYLCASTTMRTSGYNEQFFGPGTRLTVL.